This T cell receptor beta chain came from a study of Ad26.COV2.S vaccination and SARS-CoV-2 variants. In the study overall: Once or twice, 56 days apart, Ad26.COV2.S was delivered intramuscularly.

The sample's treatment: around 19 received Ad26.COV2.S at low or high dose, single or two shots; roughly 5 received placebo; per-sample allocation not given. Each sample was drawn 63 days after the first injection (of vaccine or placebo). Measured with immunoSEQ multiplex PCR; TCRdb has only the in-frame clones, and not every one. This sample carries 350,000 to 400,000 clones, approximately 86% of them seen once, and the ten largest clones take around 3.4%. V lost 0 bases and J lost 2, with 10 bases in between. This CDR3 has 15 amino acids. CDR1 is LGHNA, CDR2 YSLEER, per germline. V gene TRBV4-3 combines with J gene TRBJ2-5, with a possible D match to TRBD1 (6 bases). This receptor was identified in a person between 18 and 59 years old who received the Ad26.COV2.S COVID-19 vaccine or a placebo. The starting material was peripheral blood, obtained in a trial of Ad26.COV2.S vaccine versus placebo. DNA of the CDR3: TGCGCCAGCAGCCAAGACAGGGGTTGGCAAGAGACCCAGTACTTC. Residues: CASSQDRGWQETQYF.